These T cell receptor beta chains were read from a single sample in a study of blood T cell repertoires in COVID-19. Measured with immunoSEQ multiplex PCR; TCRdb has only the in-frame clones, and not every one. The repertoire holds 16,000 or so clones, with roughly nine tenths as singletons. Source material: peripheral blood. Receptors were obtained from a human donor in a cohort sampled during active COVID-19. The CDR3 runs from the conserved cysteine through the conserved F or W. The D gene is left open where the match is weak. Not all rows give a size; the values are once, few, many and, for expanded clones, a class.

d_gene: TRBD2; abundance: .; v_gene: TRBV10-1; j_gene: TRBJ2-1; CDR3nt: TGCGCCAGCCAAGGGACTAGCGGGGACGGGGAGCAGTTCTTC; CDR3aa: CASQGTSGDGEQFF
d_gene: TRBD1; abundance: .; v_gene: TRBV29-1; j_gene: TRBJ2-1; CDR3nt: TGCAGCGTTGAAGAAAAGGGACAGGGGAGCAATGAGCAGTTCTTC; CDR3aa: CSVEEKGQGSNEQFF
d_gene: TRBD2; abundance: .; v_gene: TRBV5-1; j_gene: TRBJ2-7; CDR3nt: TGCGCCAGCAGCTTGTCTAGCGGGGTAACCTACGAGCAGTACTTC; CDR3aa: CASSLSSGVTYEQYF
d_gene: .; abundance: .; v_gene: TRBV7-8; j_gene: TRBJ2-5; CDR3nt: TGTGCCAGCAGCTTATTGGGGGGGGCCCTTTCACAAGAGACCCAGTACTTC; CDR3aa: CASSLLGGALSQETQYF
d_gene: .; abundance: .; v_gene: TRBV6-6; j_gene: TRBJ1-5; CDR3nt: TGTGCCAGCTCAAGCGGGGGAGGAGGTGGGAACCAGCCCCAGCATTTT; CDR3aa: CASSSGGGGGNQPQHF
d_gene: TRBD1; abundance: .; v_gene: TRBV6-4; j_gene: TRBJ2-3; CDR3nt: TGTGCCAGCGGGGCCCCGCGGGACAGGGTAGCAACAGATACGCAGTATTTT; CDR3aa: CASGAPRDRVATDTQYF
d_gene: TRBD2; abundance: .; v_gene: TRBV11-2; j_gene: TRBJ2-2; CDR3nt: TGTGCCAGCAGCTCTAGCGGGGGGTCCTGGAAAACCGGGGAGCTGTTTTTT; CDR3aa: CASSSSGGSWKTGELFF
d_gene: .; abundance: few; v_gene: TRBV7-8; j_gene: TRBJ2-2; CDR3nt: TGTGCCAGCAGCAAGAACAGGGTAGAGAACACCGGGGAGCTGTTTTTT; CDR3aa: CASSKNRVENTGELFF
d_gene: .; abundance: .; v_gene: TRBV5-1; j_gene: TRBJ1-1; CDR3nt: TGCGCCAGCAGCTTGGTGTCAGGAACGAACACTGAAGCTTTCTTT; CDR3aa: CASSLVSGTNTEAFF
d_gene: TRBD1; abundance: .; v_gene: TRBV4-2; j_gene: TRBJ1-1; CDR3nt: TGTGCCAGCAGCCCGGACAGGGGGTCGGGGGCTTTCTTT; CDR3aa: CASSPDRGSGAFF
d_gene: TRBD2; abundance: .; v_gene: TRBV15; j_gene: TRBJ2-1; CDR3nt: TGTGCCACCAGCAGAGGGGTAGGCGGGGGGGCAGATGAGCAGTTCTTC; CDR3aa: CATSRGVGGGADEQFF
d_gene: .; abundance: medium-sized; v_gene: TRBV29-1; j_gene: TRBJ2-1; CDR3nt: TGCAGCGTTCATCTTAAGGGGCTAGTTGGTGAGCAGTTCTTC; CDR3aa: CSVHLKGLVGEQFF
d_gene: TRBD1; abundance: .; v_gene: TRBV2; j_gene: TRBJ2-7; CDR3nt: TGTGCCAGCAGCCGGACAGGGTCTAGCTCCTACGAGCAGTACTTC; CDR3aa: CASSRTGSSSYEQYF
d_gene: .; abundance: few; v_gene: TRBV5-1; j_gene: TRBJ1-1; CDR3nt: TGCGCCAGCAGCTTGGGTGCACTGGGCAACACTGAAGCTTTCTTT; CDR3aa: CASSLGALGNTEAFF
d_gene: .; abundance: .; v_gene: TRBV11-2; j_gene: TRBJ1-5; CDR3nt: TGTGCCAGCAGCTTTAGTTCAGGGTTGGGTCAGCCCCAGCATTTT; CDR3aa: CASSFSSGLGQPQHF
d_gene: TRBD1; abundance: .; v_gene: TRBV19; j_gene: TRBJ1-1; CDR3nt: TGTGCCAGTAGTAAAATCCGGGACAGGCCCACTGAAGCTTTCTTT; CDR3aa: CASSKIRDRPTEAFF
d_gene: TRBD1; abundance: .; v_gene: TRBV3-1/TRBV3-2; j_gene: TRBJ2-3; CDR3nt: TGTGCCAGCAGCCAAAGGGGACAGGGGTTAGATACGCAGTATTTT; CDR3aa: CASSQRGQGLDTQYF